This entry lists 31 T cell receptor beta chains sequenced from one sample in a study of T cells after yellow fever vaccination. TCRdb analysed the 5' RACE reads with MiXCR anew, one entry per CDR3 protein. The sample has fewer than 350,000 distinct CDR3 sequences; around 4% are singletons. This specimen was PBMCs, taken on the day of the yellow fever booster vaccination. The receptors come from a young man who received the YFV17D yellow fever vaccine.

This chain joins TRBV6-5 and TRBJ2-3; 7 bases match TRBD1. Unmatched junction bases numbered 0, after V lost 2 bases and J lost 1 base. Germline CDR1 reads MNHEY; CDR2 reads SVGAGI. This CDR3 has 14 amino acids. The CDR3: CASSYGQGTDTQYF. Here the CDR3 DNA reads TGTGCCAGCAGTTACGGACAGGGCACAGATACGCAGTATTTT.

This clonotype was seen at least ten times. The rearrangement uses TRBV6-5 and TRBJ2-5; D is unresolved. CDR3 length: 13 amino acids. Trimming pared 0 bases from V and 5 bases from J, leaving 7 bases between. CDR1 and CDR2 (germline): MNHEY, SVGAGI. DNA for the CDR3: TGTGCCAGCAGTTACTCTGGGCGCGAGACCCAGTACTTC. Translated: CASSYSGRETQYF.

This clonotype was seen many times. The CDR3 DNA is TGTGCCAGCAGTCCAGGGCATAACTATGGCTACACCTTC. It encodes CASSPGHNYGYTF. The chain recombines TRBV11-2 with TRBJ1-2; tentative D call: TRBD1 (5 bases). This CDR3 has 13 amino acids. Germline V gene data show CDR1 as SGHAT and CDR2 as FQNNGV. V lost 6 bases and J 1 base, leaving 9 bases between the germline ends.

In its sample, this clonotype was seen many times. The chain couples TRBV18 to TRBJ1-2; 9 bases fit TRBD1. Germline V gene lookup returns CDR1 KGHSH and CDR2 LQKENI. The trim removed 1 base at V and 8 bases at J, leaving 14 bases unmatched. The CDR3 runs to 17 residues. The CDR3 region is CASSPQPGTGTASGYTF. DNA for the CDR3: TGTGCCAGCTCACCACAACCCGGGACAGGGACTGCGAGCGGCTACACCTTC.

The sample holds many counts of this clonotype. The V gene is TRBV28, the J gene TRBJ2-1; the match to TRBD2 covers 7 bases. The junction had 10 bases not matched to a gene; V was cut back by 6 bases and J by 2 bases. This CDR3 is 16 amino acids long. Germline assignment: CDR1 MDHEN and CDR2 SYDVKM. In DNA, the CDR3 is TGTGCCAGCAGACGAGGAGCGGGGAATACCTACAATGAGCAGTTCTTC. Translated: CASRRGAGNTYNEQFF.

This clonotype occurred many times. V is TRBV12-3 or TRBV12-4 and J is TRBJ2-3, with D maybe TRBD2 (5 bases). Trimming removed 3 bases at V and 4 bases at J, with 14 bases between. The CDR3 is 15 amino acids. The CDR3 here is CASSFRGGGPDTQYF. In DNA, the CDR3 is TGTGCCAGCAGTTTCCGCGGAGGAGGACCAGATACGCAGTATTTT.

Only a few counts were recorded for this clonotype. The J gene is TRBJ1-1, the V gene TRBV5-1; D is unresolved. Between the trimmed V and J ends, which lost 5 bases and 1 base, there was a span of 9 bases. This CDR3 region has 13 residues. The V gene's germline CDR1 is SGHRS and CDR2 YFSETQ. The CDR3, as DNA: TGCGCCAGCAGTATGTGGGAGAACACTGAAGCTTTCTTT. Its translation is CASSMWENTEAFF. The whole variable domain, remainder taken from reference TRBV5-1 and TRBJ1-1, is KAGVTQTPRYLIKTRGQQVTLSCSPISGHRSVSWYQQTPGQGLQFLFEYFSETQRNKGNFPGRFSGRQFSNSRSEMNVSTLELGDSALYLCASSMWENTEAFFGQGTRLTVV.

In this sample, this clonotype turned up many times. The chain is built from TRBV5-1 and TRBJ1-6, with TRBD1 identical over 7 bases. V shed 5 bases, J shed 10 bases, and the junction held 9 bases outside the gene matches. Germline V gene data show CDR1 as SGHRS and CDR2 as YFSETQ. The CDR3 is 14 residues long. The CDR3 DNA follows: TGCGCCAGCAGACCCGACAGGGACTGGTCACCCCTCCACTTT. Translated: CASRPDRDWSPLHF.

This clonotype was observed at least ten times. The genes are TRBV4-3 and TRBJ2-3, with 9 bases matching TRBD2. The CDR3 spans 16 residues. The junction had 8 bases not matched to a gene; V was cut back by 1 base and J by 6 bases. Germline loops: CDR1 LGHNA, CDR2 YSLEER. CDR3 nucleotides: TGCGCCAGCAGCCAAGGTCCTAGCGGGGCGGGGGATACGCAGTATTTT. Translation: CASSQGPSGAGDTQYF.

The table lists this clonotype with many counts. The chain joins TRBV6-8 to TRBJ2-7, with a tentative D call TRBD2 (7 bases). The CDR3 loop spans 20 amino acids. Trimming shortened V by 2 bases and J by 0 bases, and 26 bases separated the two germline ends. In germline, CDR1 is MNHGY, CDR2 SAAAGT. The CDR3 DNA is TGTGCCAGCAGTTACCCCACCGTGCGGGGGCGACTCGGAAGCTCCTACGAGCAGTACGTC. This gives the protein CASSYPTVRGRLGSSYEQYV.

In regard to this clonotype: At one of its ends the junction is not consistent with the germline gene, which may arise from a read error. V gene TRBV20-1 combines with J gene TRBJ2-7; D is undetermined. Germline V lookup: CDR1 DFQATT, CDR2 SNEGSKA (reference sequence). There are 13 residues in the CDR3. The CDR3 DNA follows: TGCAGTGCTGGAGACCGGTCCACCTACGAGCAGTACTTC. Translating it yields CSAGDRSTYEQYF.

This clonotype was observed at least ten times. The rearrangement joins TRBV7-8 to TRBJ1-5; 8 bases align to TRBD1. V shed 3 bases and J 4 bases; nucleotides not matched to a gene: 2. The CDR3 contains 14 residues. The germline gives CDR1 SGHVS, CDR2 FQNEAQ. The DNA of the CDR3 is TGTGCCAGCAGCTTCCGGGACAGGAATCAGCCCCAGCATTTT. The encoded protein is CASSFRDRNQPQHF.

In its sample, this clonotype was seen many times. The J gene is TRBJ2-3, the V gene TRBV5-1; a weak D match, TRBD1 (6 bases). CDR3 length: 17 residues. The germline V gene encodes CDR1 SGHRS and CDR2 YFSETQ. Trimming removed 7 bases from V and 0 bases from J, with 21 bases in between. CDR3 nucleotides: TGCGCCAGCGGATATACCTCGACAGGAACCAGCACAGATACGCAGTATTTT. This translates into CASGYTSTGTSTDTQYF.

The table lists this clonotype with many counts. The chain couples TRBV28 to TRBJ2-1, with 8 bases fitting TRBD1. The CDR3 is 15 amino acids. Germline-derived CDR1 and CDR2 are MDHEN and SYDVKM. Trimming took 8 bases from V and 6 from J; bases not matched to a gene: 12. The CDR3 sequence: CASSYITRGRNEQFF. In DNA, the CDR3 is TGTGCCAGCTCCTATATCACCAGGGGGCGCAATGAGCAGTTCTTC.

This clonotype was detected many times. J is TRBJ2-5 and V is TRBV5-1; the D call may be TRBD1 or TRBD2 (6 bases each). This CDR3 contains 15 residues. V shed 2 bases and J shed 5 bases, with 16 bases lying between them. Germline V gene sequence: CDR1 SGHRS, CDR2 YFSETQ. The CDR3 reads CASSLPTGGEETQYF. The CDR3 nucleotides are TGCGCCAGCAGCTTACCGACAGGCGGGGAGGAGACCCAGTACTTC.

With regard to this clonotype: Possible read error: a much larger clone is one base away. The chain recombines TRBV14 with TRBJ1-2; D unclear. Germline V gene sequence: CDR1 SGHDN, CDR2 FVKESK. The CDR3 contains 13 residues. V shed 1 base and J shed 2 bases, with 5 bases lying between them. In nucleotides, the CDR3 is TGTGCCAGCAGCCAAGGGGTCAACTATGGCTACACCTTC. This gives the protein CASSQGVNYGYTF.

In this sample, this clonotype turned up many times. In DNA form, the CDR3 reads TGTGCCAGCACCCAGACGGGGGCTTGGCAGACCCAGTACTTC. This sequence encodes CASTQTGAWQTQYF. V is TRBV6-2 or TRBV6-3 and J is TRBJ2-5; either TRBD1 or TRBD2 may fit D (6 bases each). Trimming cost V 7 bases and J 6 bases, with 18 bases left between them. This CDR3 contains 14 residues. CDR1 and CDR2 from the germline V gene are MNHEY and SVGEGT.

This chain connects TRBV24-1 to TRBJ2-1; D ambiguous. The CDR3 contains 12 residues. Germline assignment: CDR1 KGHDR and CDR2 SFDVKD. V was trimmed by 6 bases and J by 7 bases, leaving 9 bases between them. As DNA, the CDR3 is TGTGCCACCAGTTCAAATGGAAATGAGCAGTTCTTC. Residues: CATSSNGNEQFF.

This clonotype was detected ten times or more. This sequence joins TRBV20-1 and TRBJ1-2, with a tentative D call TRBD1 (6 bases). Germline CDR1 DFQATT, CDR2 SNEGSKA (reference sequence). This CDR3 has 14 amino acids. V gave up 0 bases and J gave up 5 bases, with 13 bases separating them. The CDR3 here is CSARDPTGVYGYTF. CDR3 bases: TGCAGTGCTAGAGATCCGACAGGAGTATATGGCTACACCTTC.

This clonotype was counted at least ten times. This chain links TRBV6-1 with TRBJ1-5; D remains ambiguous. In germline, CDR1 is MNHNS, CDR2 SASEGT. Trimming removed 5 bases at V and 5 bases at J, with 16 bases between. There are 15 residues in the CDR3. The chain's CDR3 is CASSPRRVPDQPQHF. The CDR3 nucleotides read TGTGCCAGCAGTCCCCGGAGGGTCCCCGATCAGCCCCAGCATTTT.

This clonotype has just a few counts. J is TRBJ2-7 and V is TRBV27; D is undetermined. In germline, CDR1 is MNHEY, CDR2 SMNVEV (reference sequence). Trimming removed 8 bases from V and 7 bases from J, with 18 bases in between. There are 13 residues in the CDR3. DNA of the CDR3: TGTGCCAGCGCCACGTTTTCCATGAGGGAGCAGTACTTC. Its translation is CASATFSMREQYF.

This chain uses TRBV19 with TRBJ1-2; D is ambiguous. CDR3 length: 13 amino acids. V was shortened by 5 bases and J by 8 bases, with 15 bases between the two germline ends. CDR1 is LNHDA and CDR2 is SQIVND in the germline V gene (reference sequence). The CDR3 sequence: CASSPTTVGGYTF. Written as DNA, the CDR3 is TGTGCCAGTAGTCCGACGACTGTGGGAGGCTACACCTTC.

This clonotype was observed many times. The rearrangement joins TRBV2 to TRBJ2-5, with 8 bases identical to TRBD2. The CDR3 consists of 15 residues. Losses at the gene ends were 2 bases for V and 5 bases for J; bases not matched to a gene: 7. From germline, CDR1 is SNHLY and CDR2 FYNNEI. CDR3 nucleotides: TGTGCCAGCAGTGAACCGGGGGGGCTAAGGGAGACCCAGTACTTC. Translated: CASSEPGGLRETQYF.

This clonotype was recorded a few times. The V gene is TRBV18, the J gene TRBJ1-2, with 7 bases aligning to TRBD1. This CDR3 is built from 15 residues. From germline, CDR1 is KGHSH and CDR2 LQKENI. V shed 0 bases and J 4 bases; nucleotides not matched to a gene: 5. CDR3 DNA sequence: TGTGCCAGCTCACCACCTAAGGGGGCTGGCTATGGCTACACCTTC. Translated: CASSPPKGAGYGYTF.

In its sample, this clonotype was seen a few times. The CDR3 DNA is TGCGCCAGCAGCCCCCAGAGGGGAAATGGCTACACCTTC. This translates into CASSPQRGNGYTF. The chain carries TRBV4-3 and TRBJ1-2, with D tentatively TRBD1 (5 bases). CDR1 is LGHNA, CDR2 YSLEER, per germline. CDR3 length equals 13 residues. With 4 bases removed from V and 6 bases from J, the gap between germline ends came to 12 bases.

This clonotype was picked up a small number of times. The chain couples TRBV11-1 to TRBJ2-7, with D perhaps TRBD2 (6 bases). Trimming pared 4 bases from V and 5 bases from J, leaving 12 bases between. The CDR3 extends over 13 amino acids. The germline V gene encodes CDR1 SGHAT and CDR2 FQDESV (reference sequence). The CDR3 reads CASSSPGGNEQYV. The CDR3 DNA follows: TGTGCCAGCAGCTCCCCAGGCGGGAACGAGCAGTACGTC.

The sample holds many counts of this clonotype. The chain employs TRBV15 and TRBJ2-2, with a weak D call TRBD2 (5 bases). The CDR3 is 14 residues long. V was pared by 0 bases and J by 5 bases, with 7 bases between. Germline loops: CDR1 LNHNV, CDR2 YYDKDF (reference sequence). The CDR3 DNA sequence: TGTGCCACCAGCAGAGATCTAGCTACCGGGGAGCTGTTTTTT. This codes for CATSRDLATGELFF.

The gene calls are TRBV5-4 and TRBJ2-1, with 16 bases lining up with TRBD2. The J segment lost 8 bases and the V segment lost 4 bases, leaving 3 bases of the junction unmatched. The CDR3 is 15 residues long. Germline CDR1 and CDR2: SGHNT and YYREEE (reference sequence). The CDR3 DNA sequence: TGTGCCAGCAGCACCGGGACTAGCGGGGGGGATGAGCAGTTCTTC. It yields the protein CASSTGTSGGDEQFF.

This clonotype was picked up many times. The chain uses TRBV18 and TRBJ1-5; 9 bases align to TRBD1. CDR3 size: 16 residues. In germline, CDR1 is KGHSH, CDR2 LQKENI. The V gene end was trimmed by 4 bases and the J gene end by 2 bases; junction bases not matched to a gene: 6. DNA for the CDR3: TGTGCCAGCTCACTGGACAGGGGAGAACGCAATCAGCCCCAGCATTTT. Translation: CASSLDRGERNQPQHF.

This clonotype was recorded at least ten times. This chain connects TRBV6-2 or TRBV6-3 to TRBJ2-5, with no clear D. This CDR3 has 14 amino acids. V was pared by 5 bases and J by 0 bases, with 10 bases between. From germline, CDR1 is MNHEY and CDR2 SVGEGT. CDR3 loop: CASSPRADQETQYF. CDR3 DNA sequence: TGTGCCAGCAGTCCTCGAGCAGACCAAGAGACCCAGTACTTC.

In its sample, this clonotype was seen many times. The chain is built from TRBV29-1 and TRBJ1-1; D is ambiguous. Trimming removed 7 bases from V and 1 base from J, with 10 bases in between. Germline V gene lookup returns CDR1 SQVTM and CDR2 ANQGSEA. The CDR3 spans 12 residues. The CDR3 loop is CSGRLQNTEAFF. The CDR3 nucleotides are TGCAGCGGCCGCTTACAGAACACTGAAGCTTTCTTT.